This TCR beta chain was captured in a study of response to subunit inactivated influenza vaccine. This clonotype was seen a few times. TCRdb passed the RT-PCR reads through MiXCR, listing each CDR3 protein once. The sample consists of under 850,000 distinct CDR3 sequences, around 18% of them appearing once. The clonotype was recovered from a man in his forties or fifties who received an inactivated influenza vaccine. The source material was PBMCs from blood, sampled more than 4 days after vaccination.

The CDR3 here is CASSFLQGTETQYF. The CDR3, as DNA: TGTGCCTCTTCCTTCCTCCAGGGTACAGAGACCCAGTACTTC. The chain employs TRBV3-1 and TRBJ2-5; tentatively, D is TRBD1 (5 bases). CDR1 is LGHDT, CDR2 YNNKEL, per germline (reference sequence). V was cut by 11 bases and J by 4 bases, with 20 bases left in between. The CDR3 sequence is 14 residues long.